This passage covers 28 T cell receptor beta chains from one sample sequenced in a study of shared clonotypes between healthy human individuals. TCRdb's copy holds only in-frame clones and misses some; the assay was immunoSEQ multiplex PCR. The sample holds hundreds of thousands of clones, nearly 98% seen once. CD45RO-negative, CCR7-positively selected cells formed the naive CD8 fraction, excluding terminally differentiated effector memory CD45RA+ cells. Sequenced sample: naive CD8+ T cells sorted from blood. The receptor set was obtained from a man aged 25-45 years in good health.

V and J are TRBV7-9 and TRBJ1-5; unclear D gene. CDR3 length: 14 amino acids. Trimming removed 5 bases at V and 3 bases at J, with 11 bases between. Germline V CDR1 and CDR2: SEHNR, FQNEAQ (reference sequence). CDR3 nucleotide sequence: TGTGCCAGCAGCGAGTCAAGGGACAATCAGCCCCAGCATTTT. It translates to CASSESRDNQPQHF.

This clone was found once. The CDR3 loop reads CASSHYNEQFF. The CDR3 DNA follows: TGTGCCAGCAGTCACTACAATGAGCAGTTCTTC. V gene TRBV27 combines with J gene TRBJ2-1; D ambiguous. V was trimmed by 5 bases and J by 3 bases, leaving 2 bases between them. The CDR3 consists of 11 residues. Germline loops: CDR1 MNHEY, CDR2 SMNVEV (reference sequence).

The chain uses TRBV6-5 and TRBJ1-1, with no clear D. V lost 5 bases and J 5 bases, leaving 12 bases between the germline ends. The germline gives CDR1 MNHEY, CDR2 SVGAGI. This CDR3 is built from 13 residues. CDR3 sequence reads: CASSQEEQTEAFF. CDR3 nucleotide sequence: TGTGCCAGCAGTCAAGAGGAACAAACTGAAGCTTTCTTT.

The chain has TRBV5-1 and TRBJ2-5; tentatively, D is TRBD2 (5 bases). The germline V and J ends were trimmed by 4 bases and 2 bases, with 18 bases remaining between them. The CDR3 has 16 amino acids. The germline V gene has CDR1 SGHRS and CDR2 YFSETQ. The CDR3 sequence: CASSPPGSYPQETQYF. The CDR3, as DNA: TGCGCCAGCAGCCCACCGGGGTCATACCCTCAAGAGACCCAGTACTTC.

The CDR3 DNA reads TGTGCCAGCAGTTACATGGACGGCTCCTACGAGCAGTACTTC. Its translation is CASSYMDGSYEQYF. The V call is TRBV6-5, the J call TRBJ2-7; no clear D gene. In germline, CDR1 is MNHEY, CDR2 SVGAGI. CDR3 length: 14 residues. V lost 2 bases to trimming and J lost 0 bases, with 8 bases between them.

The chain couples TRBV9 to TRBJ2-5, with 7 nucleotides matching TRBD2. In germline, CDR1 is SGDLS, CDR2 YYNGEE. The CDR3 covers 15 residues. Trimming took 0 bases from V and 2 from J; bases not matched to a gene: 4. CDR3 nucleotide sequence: TGTGCCAGCAGCGTAGGCGGGAGAGGGCAAGAGACCCAGTACTTC. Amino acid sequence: CASSVGGRGQETQYF.

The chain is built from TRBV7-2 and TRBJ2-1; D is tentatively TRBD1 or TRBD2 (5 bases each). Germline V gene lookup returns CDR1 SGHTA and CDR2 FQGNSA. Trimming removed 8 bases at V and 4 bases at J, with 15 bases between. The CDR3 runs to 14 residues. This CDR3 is CASFIEGQYNEQFF. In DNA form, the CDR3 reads TGTGCCAGCTTCATTGAGGGGCAATACAATGAGCAGTTCTTC.

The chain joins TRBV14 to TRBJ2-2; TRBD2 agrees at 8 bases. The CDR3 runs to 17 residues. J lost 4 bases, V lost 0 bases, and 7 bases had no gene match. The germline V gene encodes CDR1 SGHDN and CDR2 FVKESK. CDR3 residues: CASSQDPRLARTGELFF. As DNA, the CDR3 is TGTGCCAGCAGCCAAGATCCGAGACTAGCGCGCACCGGGGAGCTGTTTTTT. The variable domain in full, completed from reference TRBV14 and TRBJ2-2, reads EAGVTQFPSHSVIEKGQTVTLRCDPISGHDNLYWYRRVMGKEIKFLLHFVKESKQDESGMPNNRFLAERTGGTYSTLKVQPAELEDSGVYFCASSQDPRLARTGELFFGEGSRLTVL.

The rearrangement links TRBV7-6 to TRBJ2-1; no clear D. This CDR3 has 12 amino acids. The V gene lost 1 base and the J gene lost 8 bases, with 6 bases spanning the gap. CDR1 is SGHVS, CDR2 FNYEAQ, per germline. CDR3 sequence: CASSLGWDEQFF. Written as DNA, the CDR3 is TGTGCCAGCAGCTTAGGCTGGGATGAGCAGTTCTTC.

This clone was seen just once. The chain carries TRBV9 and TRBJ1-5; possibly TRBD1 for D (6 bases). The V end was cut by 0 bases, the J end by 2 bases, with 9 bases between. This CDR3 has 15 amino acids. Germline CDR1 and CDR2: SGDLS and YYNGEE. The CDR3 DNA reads TGTGCCAGCAGCGTAGGGGCAGGGGGCAATCAGCCCCAGCATTTT. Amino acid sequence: CASSVGAGGNQPQHF.

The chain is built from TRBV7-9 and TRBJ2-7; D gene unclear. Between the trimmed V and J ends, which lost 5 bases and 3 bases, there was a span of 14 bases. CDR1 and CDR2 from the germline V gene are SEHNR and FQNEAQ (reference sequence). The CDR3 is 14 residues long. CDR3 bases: TGTGCCAGCAGCGACTCCTACTTCGGCTACGAGCAGTACTTC. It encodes CASSDSYFGYEQYF.

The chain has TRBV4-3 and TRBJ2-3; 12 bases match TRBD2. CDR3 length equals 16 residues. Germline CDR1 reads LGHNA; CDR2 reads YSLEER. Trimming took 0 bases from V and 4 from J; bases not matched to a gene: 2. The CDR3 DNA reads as TGCGCCAGCAGCCAAGATCTAGCGGGAGGGGCAGATACGCAGTATTTT. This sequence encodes CASSQDLAGGADTQYF.

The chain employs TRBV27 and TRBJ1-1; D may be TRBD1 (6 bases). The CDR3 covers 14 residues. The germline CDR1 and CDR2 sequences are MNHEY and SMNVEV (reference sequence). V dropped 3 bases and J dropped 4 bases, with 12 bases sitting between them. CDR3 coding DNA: TGTGCCAGCAGTTTCGTGGGGGGCGGCACTGAAGCTTTCTTT. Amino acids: CASSFVGGGTEAFF.

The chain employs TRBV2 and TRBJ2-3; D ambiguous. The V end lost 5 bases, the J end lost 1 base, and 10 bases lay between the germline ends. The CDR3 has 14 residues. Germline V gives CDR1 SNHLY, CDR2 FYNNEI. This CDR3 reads CASSSLERTDTQYF. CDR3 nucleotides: TGTGCCAGCAGTTCTCTGGAACGCACAGATACGCAGTATTTT. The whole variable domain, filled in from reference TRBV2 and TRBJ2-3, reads EPEVTQTPSHQVTQMGQEVILRCVPISNHLYFYWYRQILGQKVEFLVSFYNNEISEKSEIFDDQFSVERPDGSNFTLKIRSTKLEDSAMYFCASSSLERTDTQYFGPGTRLTVL.

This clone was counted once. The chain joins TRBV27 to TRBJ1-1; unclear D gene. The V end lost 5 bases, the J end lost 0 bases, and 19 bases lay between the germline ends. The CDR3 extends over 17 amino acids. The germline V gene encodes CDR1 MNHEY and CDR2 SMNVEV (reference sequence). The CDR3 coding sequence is TGTGCCAGCAGTCTCCAGTGGGGTAATCGGATGAACACTGAAGCTTTCTTT. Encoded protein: CASSLQWGNRMNTEAFF.

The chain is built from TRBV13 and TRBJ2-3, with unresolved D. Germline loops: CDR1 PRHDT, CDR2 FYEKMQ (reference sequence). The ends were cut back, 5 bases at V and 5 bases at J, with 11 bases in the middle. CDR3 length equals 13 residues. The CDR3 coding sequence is TGTGCCAGCAGCCTAAGATCCGAAGATACGCAGTATTTT. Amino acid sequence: CASSLRSEDTQYF.

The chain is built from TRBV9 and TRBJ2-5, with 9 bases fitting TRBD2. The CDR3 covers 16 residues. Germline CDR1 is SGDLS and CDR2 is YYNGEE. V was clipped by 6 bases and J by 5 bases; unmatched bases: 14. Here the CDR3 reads CASTTRREGLGETQYF. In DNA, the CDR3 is TGTGCCAGCACTACTCGGCGGGAGGGCCTAGGGGAGACCCAGTACTTC.

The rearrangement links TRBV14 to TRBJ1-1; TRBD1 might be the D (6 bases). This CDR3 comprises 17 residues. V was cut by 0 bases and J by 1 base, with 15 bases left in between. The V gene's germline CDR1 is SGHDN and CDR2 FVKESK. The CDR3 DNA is TGTGCCAGCAGCCAAGATTATTCGAGGGGACAGAACACTGAAGCTTTCTTT. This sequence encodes CASSQDYSRGQNTEAFF.

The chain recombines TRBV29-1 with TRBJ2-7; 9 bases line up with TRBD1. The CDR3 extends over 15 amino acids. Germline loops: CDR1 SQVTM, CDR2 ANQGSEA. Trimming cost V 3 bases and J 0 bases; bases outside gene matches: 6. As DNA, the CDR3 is TGCAGCGTTGATTTGGACAGGGGACCCTCCTACGAGCAGTACTTC. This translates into CSVDLDRGPSYEQYF.

The CDR3 DNA is TGTGCCAGCAGTGGGGCTAACTATGGCTACACCTTC. Amino acids: CASSGANYGYTF. The chain has TRBV6-5 and TRBJ1-2, with unresolved D. Germline V gene lookup returns CDR1 MNHEY and CDR2 SVGAGI. Deletions cut 5 bases from V and 0 bases from J, with 4 bases between. CDR3 length: 12 amino acids.

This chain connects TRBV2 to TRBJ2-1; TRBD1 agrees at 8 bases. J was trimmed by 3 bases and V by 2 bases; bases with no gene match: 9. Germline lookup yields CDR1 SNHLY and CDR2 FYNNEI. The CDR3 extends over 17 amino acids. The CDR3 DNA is TGTGCCAGCAGTGAACCACAGACAGGGGCGCTCTACAATGAGCAGTTCTTC. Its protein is CASSEPQTGALYNEQFF. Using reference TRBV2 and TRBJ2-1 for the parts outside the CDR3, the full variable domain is EPEVTQTPSHQVTQMGQEVILRCVPISNHLYFYWYRQILGQKVEFLVSFYNNEISEKSEIFDDQFSVERPDGSNFTLKIRSTKLEDSAMYFCASSEPQTGALYNEQFFGPGTRLTVL.

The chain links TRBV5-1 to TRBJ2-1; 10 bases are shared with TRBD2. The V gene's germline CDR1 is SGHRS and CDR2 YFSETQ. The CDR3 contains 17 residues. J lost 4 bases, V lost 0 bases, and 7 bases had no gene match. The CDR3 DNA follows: TGCGCCAGCAGCTTGGCCGTCGGACTAGCGGAATACAATGAGCAGTTCTTC. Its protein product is CASSLAVGLAEYNEQFF.

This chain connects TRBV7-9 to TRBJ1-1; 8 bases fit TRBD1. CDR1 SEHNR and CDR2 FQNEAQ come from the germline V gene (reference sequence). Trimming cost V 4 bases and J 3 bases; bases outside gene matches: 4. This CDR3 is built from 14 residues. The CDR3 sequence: CASSSGRGHTEAFF. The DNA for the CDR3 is TGTGCCAGCAGCTCGGGCAGGGGGCACACTGAAGCTTTCTTT.

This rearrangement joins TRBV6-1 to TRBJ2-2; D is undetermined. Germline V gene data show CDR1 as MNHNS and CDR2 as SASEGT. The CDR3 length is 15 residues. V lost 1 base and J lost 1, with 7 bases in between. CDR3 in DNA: TGTGCCAGCAGTGAAGGATGGCGGAACACCGGGGAGCTGTTTTTT. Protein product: CASSEGWRNTGELFF.

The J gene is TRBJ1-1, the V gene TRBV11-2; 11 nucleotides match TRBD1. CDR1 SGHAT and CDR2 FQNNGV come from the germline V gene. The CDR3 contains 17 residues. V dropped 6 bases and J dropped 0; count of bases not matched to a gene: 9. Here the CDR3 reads CASRHGTGGFMNTEAFF. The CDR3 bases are TGTGCCAGCAGACACGGGACAGGGGGATTCATGAACACTGAAGCTTTCTTT.

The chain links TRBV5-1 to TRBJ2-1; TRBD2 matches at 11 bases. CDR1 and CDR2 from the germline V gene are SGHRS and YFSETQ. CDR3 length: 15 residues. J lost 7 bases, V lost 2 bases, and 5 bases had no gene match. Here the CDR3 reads CASSLASGRPNEQFF. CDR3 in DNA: TGCGCCAGCAGCTTAGCTAGCGGGAGGCCGAATGAGCAGTTCTTC.

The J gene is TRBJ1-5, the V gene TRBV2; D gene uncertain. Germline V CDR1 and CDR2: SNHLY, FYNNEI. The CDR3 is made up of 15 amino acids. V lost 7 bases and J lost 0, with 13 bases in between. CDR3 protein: CASTRGGFSNQPQHF. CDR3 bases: TGTGCCAGCACCCGAGGAGGGTTTAGCAATCAGCCCCAGCATTTT.

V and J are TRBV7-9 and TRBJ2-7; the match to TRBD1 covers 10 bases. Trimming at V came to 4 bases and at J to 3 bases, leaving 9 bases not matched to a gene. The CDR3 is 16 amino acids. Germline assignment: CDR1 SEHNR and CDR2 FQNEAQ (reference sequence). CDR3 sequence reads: CASSSPDRGDFYEQYF. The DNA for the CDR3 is TGTGCCAGCAGCTCTCCGGACAGGGGGGATTTCTACGAGCAGTACTTC.